The entry that follows covers one T cell receptor beta chain sequence. Its antigen target is currently unknown. It has no much larger one-base neighbor in the sample; base qualities were not kept. Library method: the immunoSEQ multiplex PCR assay. The multiplex PCR relied on a mix of 60 forward primers for TCR Vbeta segments and 13 reverse primers for TCR Jbeta segments. A multiplex PCR assay on genomic DNA amplified the CDR3 region of rearranged TCR beta genes. The amplified TCR beta libraries were sequenced on the Illumina HiSeq System as 87-base-pair reads. As for the authors' bioinformatics: A later analysis tallied around 87 million unique TCR beta chains across the 660 or so repertoires, and about 10 million of those chains were shared by two or more donors. Raw reads were error-corrected and collapsed into unique sequences by a nearest-neighbor algorithm in which closely related sequences were merged to remove PCR and sequencing errors. CDR3 sequences were aligned to IMGT reference sequences to assign V, D and J gene segments. For a sequence to be retained, a match of at least six nucleotides was required to both a V gene segment and a J gene segment. Rearrangements were called productive when the CDR3 lacked stop codons and stayed in frame with V and J; all others were non-productive. CDR3 was defined by IMGT convention, running from the second conserved V-encoded cysteine to the conserved J-encoded phenylalanine. In an earlier analysis of roughly 610 of the donors, sequences lacking an unambiguous match to a single V gene segment were excluded. An earlier analysis of approximately 590 of the donors classified V segments as functional when productive rearrangements were above 56.7% and as segregating when the standard deviation between donors was above 5%. A statistical classification framework was developed to diagnose cytomegalovirus status using the catalog of TCR beta chain sequences. V and J gene assignment, in a later analysis, came from comparing TCR nucleotide sequences with IMGT/GENE-DB human TR gene sequences. In a later analysis, CDR3 sequences and most-parsimonious VDJ recombination scenarios were assigned using the TCRdist pipeline. In a later analysis, every TCR beta chain was defined by the combination of its CDR3 amino acid sequence and its V-gene family, and reads without a unique V-gene family were dropped. As a way to deal with suspected cross-contamination and a sequencing artifact, a later analysis dropped hundreds of nucleotide sequences that were highly shared and had low generation probability. In a later analysis, a clonal expansion index for each public chain was calculated from normalized within-repertoire ranks of inferred template counts. In a later analysis, generation probabilities were computed with a VDJ recombination model fitted to out-of-frame rearrangements, and the resulting probabilities were checked against IGoR. A later analysis scored TCR-TCR, TCR-HLA and TCR-CMV co-occurrence with hypergeometric tests, applying a repertoire-size bias correction to TCR pairs. In a later analysis, false discovery rates were estimated by permuting HLA or CMV assignments 20 times. In a later analysis, co-occurring TCRs were grouped using DBSCAN, with TCRdist sequence similarity added in when clustering inside HLA-allele-positive subsets. For co-occurrence clustering, repertoires with fewer than 30,000 or more than 120,000 public chains were excluded, along with about five repertoires with anomalous nucleotide sharing. This is the immuneACCESS table as TCRdb keeps it, with only in-frame sequences that have V and J called. A part of the clones is gone; compared with another copy, unresolved V genes explain less than half, and the rest is unexplained. The D gene and trimming were derived from the DNA, and the V and J assignments and clone size from that table. This sample is represented by about 160,000 clones; roughly 85% of them were singletons. The top ten constitute roughly 2% of the sample.

The sample belongs to a study of cytomegalovirus exposure and HLA in healthy donors (dated by TCRdb to 2016 to 2017). At the level of the whole study: An earlier analysis of about 560 of the donors reported 250 to 300 Gb of sequence data and 100 million to 120 million unique TCR beta sequences obtained from around 190 million T cells. Donor age, sex, ethnicity and CMV serostatus were compiled together with the repertoire data. Typing coverage differed by locus: A, B, C, DRB1 and DQB1 were typed in roughly 620-640 donors, DQA1 in 522, DPA1 in approximately 600, and DPB1 in 400 to 480. A separate validation cohort of 100 to 150 different subjects was used in addition to the approximately 610-subject first cohort. A later genetic analysis used genome-wide SNP genotypes for about 55% of the 666 donors, treating that subset as a discovery cohort. On average, 235,054 unique TCR beta nucleotide sequences were sequenced per donor among roughly 430 genotyped donors of the cohort, with roughly 18% of those sequences being non-productive. A handful of DR-DQ haplotypes were handled as single units for association and clustering because linkage in the cohort was strong. To predict cytomegalovirus infection status, the study brought together high-throughput TCR immunosequencing, statistical association of individual TCRs with disease status, and machine learning. To decide whether each TCR beta V gene segment behaved as functional or pseudogenic, an earlier analysis of nearly 600 of the donors relied on high-throughput TCR beta sequencing. Of the 300 to 400 genotyped donors, approximately 83% fell in the genetic ancestry cluster associated with self-reported Caucasian donors. The aim of the study was to test whether cataloging public T cell receptors could identify signatures of past pathogen exposure. A later analysis re-analyzed previously published TCR beta repertoires from several hundred donors and added high-resolution HLA genotyping to study TCR occurrence patterns. Every discovery cohort repertoire had been produced on one sequencing platform. The study used immunosequencing to profile the T cell repertoires of approximately 650 subjects and linked those repertoires to cytomegalovirus serostatus. In the later analysis, no new phenotypic data were used to find candidate immune exposures; instead, reliance was placed on TCR beta sequences and their occurrence across donors. Both class I and class II loci were covered by HLA typing, at four-digit resolution. An early release covering approximately 600 HLA-typed donors comprised about 300 gigabases of sequencing data and tens of millions of unique TCR sequences.

CDR1 and CDR2 are drawn from the germline V gene (reference sequence): WNHNN, SYGVQD. The CDR3 runs 14 amino acids, cysteine and phenylalanine included. Only the CDR3 DNA stays, 42 bases, in frame from base 1. Between the V and J ends, shortened by 2 bases and 2 bases respectively, the junction contains 10 bases. General findings and caveats noted by the study authors: In a later genetic analysis, a missense DCLRE1C variant was associated with V-gene and J-gene trimming of TCR beta chains, and the association was replicated in an independent cohort. According to a later analysis, parvovirus B19, influenza, CMV and Epstein-Barr virus appeared linked to several top co-occurrence clusters. The authors suggested that the approach could potentially be extended to other disease states and immunological phenotypes. Because HLA typing was missing for some donors at each locus, association tests included only the typed subset. Correlated functional status among segregating V segments might be attributable to linkage disequilibrium, but an unknown experimental factor could not be ruled out. According to a later analysis, TCR association rates differed among HLA loci, with DRB1 alleles showing the most associated TCRs and HLA-C alleles showing the fewest. The sequencing pipeline was judged likely to have produced a cluster of highly shared sequence variants as a technical artifact. A few of the identified cytomegalovirus-associated TCR beta chains were confirmed in vitro to be specific for cytomegalovirus antigens. The 87-base-pair reads could not distinguish some IMGT-functional V segments, including TRBV6-2 and TRBV6-3, so those segments were excluded. When HLA alleles, especially DR and DQ, strongly co-occurred, TCR associations were difficult to assign to individual alleles. While some public TCRs were present in many individuals, most TCR sequences turned up only very rarely across donors. For the cohort, immune exposure information was limited to CMV serostatus. In a later analysis, HLA-associated TCR beta chains were found to be more clonally expanded and to have lower generation probabilities than equally common non-associated chains. At a false discovery rate of 0.05, a later analysis linked around 15,000 TCR beta sequences to specific HLA alleles. A later analysis found that most CMV-associated TCR beta chains appeared HLA-restricted, with HLA associations seemingly driven largely by CMV exposure. The presence/absence analyses assumed that sequencing depth was roughly uniform across donors, and that assumption may not be true. In a later genetic analysis, fewer N-insertions in productive TCRs were reported among donors in an Asian-associated ancestry cluster than the roughly 640-donor mean. The earlier analysis of approximately 540 of the donors excluded fewer than 20 rarely observed V segments, including chromosome 9 orphons, because counts were too low. In this cohort, only TCR beta chains were sequenced, and detectable features were limited by the absence of alpha or paired-chain data. In the study, about 150 TCR beta chains were listed as associated with cytomegalovirus. A further reported finding was that TCR beta sequences accurately predicted the HLA-A and HLA-B alleles for most subjects in the first cohort. Cytomegalovirus status was reported to be diagnosed by the classifier with high specificity and sensitivity in both the original and validation cohorts. Broadly in line with IMGT annotations, most TCR beta V segments showed up in productive rearrangements about 87% or about 30% of the time in an earlier analysis of a few hundred of the donors.

In total, approximately 700 healthy bone marrow donors made up the cohort. At the time of sampling, all cohort members were nominally healthy, though unrecorded immune exposures were likely present. The donor tested CMV seronegative and was one of the 352 seronegative cohort members. Each donor provided a peripheral blood sample, and peripheral blood mononuclear cells were used for TCR beta sequencing. The Qiagen DNeasy Blood Extraction Kit was used to extract genomic DNA from the blood cell samples. This TCR derives from a middle-aged man in good health and CMV-seronegative. The sequenced sample was PBMCs. The sequence joins TRBV10-1 to TRBJ2-7; the D gene is unclear. The nucleotide sequence is given as TGCGCCAGCAGTGAGCGGTTGCGCGCCTACGAGCAGTACTTC. The resulting protein is CASSERLRAYEQYF.